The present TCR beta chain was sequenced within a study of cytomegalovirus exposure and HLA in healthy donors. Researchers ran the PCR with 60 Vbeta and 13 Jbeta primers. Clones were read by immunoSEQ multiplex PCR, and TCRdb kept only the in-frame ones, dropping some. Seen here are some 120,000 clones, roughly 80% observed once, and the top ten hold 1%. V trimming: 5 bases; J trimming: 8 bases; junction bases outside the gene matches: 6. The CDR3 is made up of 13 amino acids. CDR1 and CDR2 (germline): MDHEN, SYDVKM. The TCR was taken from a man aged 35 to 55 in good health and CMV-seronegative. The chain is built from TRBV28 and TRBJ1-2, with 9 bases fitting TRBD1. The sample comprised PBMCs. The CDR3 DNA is TGTGCCAGCAGTGGCCGGGACAGGGACGGCTACACCTTC. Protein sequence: CASSGRDRDGYTF.